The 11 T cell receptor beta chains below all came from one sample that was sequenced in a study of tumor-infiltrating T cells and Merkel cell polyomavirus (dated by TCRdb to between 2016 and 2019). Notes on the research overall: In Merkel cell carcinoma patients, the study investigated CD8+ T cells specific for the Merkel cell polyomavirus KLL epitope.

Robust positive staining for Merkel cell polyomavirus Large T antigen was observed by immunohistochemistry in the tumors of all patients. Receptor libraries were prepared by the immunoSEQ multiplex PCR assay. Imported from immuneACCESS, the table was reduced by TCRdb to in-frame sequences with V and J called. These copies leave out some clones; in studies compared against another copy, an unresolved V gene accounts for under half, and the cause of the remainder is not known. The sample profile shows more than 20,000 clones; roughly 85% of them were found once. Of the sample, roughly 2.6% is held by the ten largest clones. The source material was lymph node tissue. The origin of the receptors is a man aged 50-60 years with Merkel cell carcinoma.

The CDR3 loop reads CASSQGRASGDAGTQYF. In DNA, the CDR3 is TGCGCCAGCAGCCAAGGGAGGGCTAGCGGGGACGCAGGGACCCAGTACTTC. The rearrangement joins TRBV4-3 to TRBJ2-5; 9 nucleotides agree with TRBD2. Trimming cost V 1 base and J 7 bases; bases outside gene matches: 13. Germline lookup yields CDR1 LGHNA and CDR2 YSLEER. This CDR3 is 17 amino acids long.

The CDR3 is CASSPLGTATGANVLTF. CDR3 DNA sequence: TGTGCCAGTAGTCCCCTAGGGACAGCCACTGGGGCCAACGTCCTGACTTTC. The chain has TRBV19 and TRBJ2-6, with 7 positions matching TRBD1. The CDR3 is 17 residues long. V dropped 5 bases and J dropped 2; count of bases not matched to a gene: 9. Germline V lookup: CDR1 LNHDA, CDR2 SQIVND (reference sequence).

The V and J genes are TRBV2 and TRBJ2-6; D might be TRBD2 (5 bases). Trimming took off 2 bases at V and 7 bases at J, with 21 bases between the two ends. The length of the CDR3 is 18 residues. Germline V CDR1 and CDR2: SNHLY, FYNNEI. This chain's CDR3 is CASSEMATGPRGANVLTF. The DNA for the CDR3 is TGTGCCAGCAGTGAAATGGCTACCGGGCCCCGGGGAGCCAACGTCCTGACTTTC. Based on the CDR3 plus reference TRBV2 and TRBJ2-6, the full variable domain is EPEVTQTPSHQVTQMGQEVILRCVPISNHLYFYWYRQILGQKVEFLVSFYNNEISEKSEIFDDQFSVERPDGSNFTLKIRSTKLEDSAMYFCASSEMATGPRGANVLTFGAGSRLTVL.

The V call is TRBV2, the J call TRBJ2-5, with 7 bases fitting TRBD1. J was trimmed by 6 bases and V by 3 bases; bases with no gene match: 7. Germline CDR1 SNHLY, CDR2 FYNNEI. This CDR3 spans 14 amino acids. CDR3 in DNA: TGTGCCAGCAGTGATAAGGGGGCAGGTCAGACCCAGTACTTC. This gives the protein CASSDKGAGQTQYF.

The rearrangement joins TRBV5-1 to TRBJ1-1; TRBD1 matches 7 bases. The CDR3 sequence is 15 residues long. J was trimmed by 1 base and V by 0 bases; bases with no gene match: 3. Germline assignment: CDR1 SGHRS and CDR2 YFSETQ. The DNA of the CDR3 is TGCGCCAGCAGCTTGGCACCAGGGGGGAACACTGAAGCTTTCTTT. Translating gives CASSLAPGGNTEAFF.

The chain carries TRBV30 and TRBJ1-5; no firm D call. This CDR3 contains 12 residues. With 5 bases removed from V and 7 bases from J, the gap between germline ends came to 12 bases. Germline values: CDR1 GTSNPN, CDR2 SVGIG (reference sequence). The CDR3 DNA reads TGTGCCTGGGCGGGAGTAGGGCAGCCCCAGCATTTT. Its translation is CAWAGVGQPQHF.

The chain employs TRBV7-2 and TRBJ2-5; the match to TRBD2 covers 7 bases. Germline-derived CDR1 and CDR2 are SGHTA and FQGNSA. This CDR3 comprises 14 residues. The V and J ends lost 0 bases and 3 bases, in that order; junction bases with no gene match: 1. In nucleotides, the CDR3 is TGTGCCAGCAGCTTAGCGGGGGGGAAAGAGACCCAGTACTTC. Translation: CASSLAGGKETQYF.

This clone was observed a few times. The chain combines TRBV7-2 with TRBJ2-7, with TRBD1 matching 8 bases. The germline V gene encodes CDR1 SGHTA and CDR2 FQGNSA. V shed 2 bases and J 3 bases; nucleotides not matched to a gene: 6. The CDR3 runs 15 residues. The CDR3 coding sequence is TGTGCCAGCAGCTTACAAGGACAGGGCTACTACGAGCAGTACTTC. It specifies CASSLQGQGYYEQYF.

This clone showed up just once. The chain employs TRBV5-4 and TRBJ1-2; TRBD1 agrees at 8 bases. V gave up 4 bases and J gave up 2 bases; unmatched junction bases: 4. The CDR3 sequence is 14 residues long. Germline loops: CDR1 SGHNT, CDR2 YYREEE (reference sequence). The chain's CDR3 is CASSQGQENYGYTF. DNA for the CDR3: TGTGCCAGCAGCCAGGGACAGGAAAACTATGGCTACACCTTC.

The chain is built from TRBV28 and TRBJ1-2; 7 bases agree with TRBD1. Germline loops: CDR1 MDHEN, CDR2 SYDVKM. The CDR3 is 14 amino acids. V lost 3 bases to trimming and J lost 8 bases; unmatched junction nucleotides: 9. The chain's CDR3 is CASSFRRQGGGYTF. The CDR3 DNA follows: TGTGCCAGCAGTTTCCGAAGACAGGGAGGAGGCTACACCTTC.

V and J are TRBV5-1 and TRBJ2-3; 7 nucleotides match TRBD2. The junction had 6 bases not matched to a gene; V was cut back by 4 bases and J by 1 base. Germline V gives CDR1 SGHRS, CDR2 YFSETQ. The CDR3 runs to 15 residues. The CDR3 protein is CASSGGLGGTDTQYF. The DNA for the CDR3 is TGCGCCAGCAGCGGTGGACTAGGGGGCACAGATACGCAGTATTTT.